This T cell receptor beta chain was captured by sequencing in a study of beta chain features in type 1 diabetes. As to this clone: Its specificity is unknown. The identical CDR3 is also encoded by other nucleotide sequences in the sample.

Study-level findings and limits: All four CD4+ subsets from Type 1 diabetes patients carried moderately but significantly shorter TCRB CDR3s.

Sequencing targeted expressed TCRB transcripts, as all isolated RNA had been reverse transcribed. Sequencing used immunoSEQ multiplex PCR; TCRdb keeps in-frame clones, though not all of them. The data hold under 300,000 clones, with approximately 25% observed a single time. V lost 0 bases and J lost 4, with 7 bases in between. There are 12 residues in the CDR3. Germline V lookup: CDR1 GTSNPN, CDR2 SVGIG (reference sequence). A sort by CD45RO/CCR7/CD25/CD127/CD95/CD27 yielded CD4+ naive, central memory, regulatory and stem cell-like memory cells. Every sorted population was more than 98% pure. Specimen: naive CD4+ T cells from blood. This TCR was sampled from a woman in her twenties or thirties with type 1 diabetes. The V gene is TRBV30, the J gene TRBJ2-7; D is perhaps TRBD2 (6 bases). The CDR3 bases are TGTGCCTGGAGTGTCGGGAGTTACGAGCAGTACTTC. Translation gives CAWSVGSYEQYF.